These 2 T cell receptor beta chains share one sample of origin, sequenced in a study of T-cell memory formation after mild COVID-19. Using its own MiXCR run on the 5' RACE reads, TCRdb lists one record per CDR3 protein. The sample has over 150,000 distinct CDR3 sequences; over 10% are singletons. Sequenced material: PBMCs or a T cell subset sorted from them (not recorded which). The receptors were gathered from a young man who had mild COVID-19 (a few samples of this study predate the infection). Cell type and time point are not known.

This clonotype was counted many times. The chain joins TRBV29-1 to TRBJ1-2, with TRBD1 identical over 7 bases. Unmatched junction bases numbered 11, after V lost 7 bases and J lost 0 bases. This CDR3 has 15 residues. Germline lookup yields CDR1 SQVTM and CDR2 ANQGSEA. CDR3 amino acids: CSAEGFRGANYGYTF. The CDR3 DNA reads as TGCAGCGCCGAAGGGTTCAGGGGGGCTAACTATGGCTACACCTTC.

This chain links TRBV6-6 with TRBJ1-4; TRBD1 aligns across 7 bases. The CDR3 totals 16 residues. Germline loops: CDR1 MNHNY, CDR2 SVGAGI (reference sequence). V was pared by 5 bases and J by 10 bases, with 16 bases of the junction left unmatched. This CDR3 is CASSHTTGAERVKLFF. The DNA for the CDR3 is TGTGCCAGCAGTCACACAACAGGGGCGGAAAGGGTAAAACTGTTTTTT.